In this sample, the clone carrying this T cell receptor beta chain turned up a few times. This entry is derived from a study of blood T cell repertoires in COVID-19. Looking at the study overall: Spain, Italy and the United States supplied samples that represented acute and convalescent COVID-19. PBMCs, B-cell-depleted T cells, or T cells were the source of the cDNA or gDNA that made up the material.

CDR3 length equals 14 residues. The V gene lost 3 bases and the J gene lost 1 base, with 9 bases spanning the gap. The V gene's germline CDR1 is KGHSH and CDR2 LQKENI. Under the authors' procedure: The assay estimated nucleated cells by amplifying reference gene primers. The repertoire was sequenced with immunoSEQ multiplex PCR; TCRdb's copy has only in-frame clones and lacks some. Clone size and the V and J calls come from that table; the DNA yielded D and trimming. The profile covers 200,000 to 250,000 clones, with roughly four fifths appearing a single time and 4% taken by the ten largest. This clonotype was sampled from a man over 45 with acute or convalescent COVID-19. The sequenced sample was peripheral blood. This chain links TRBV18 with TRBJ1-1; no firm D call. CDR3 DNA sequence: TGTGCCAGCTCACCTGAAACAACGAACACTGAAGCTTTCTTT. The encoded protein is CASSPETTNTEAFF.